This T cell receptor (beta chain) was observed in a study of blood T cell repertoires in COVID-19. At the level of the study: Material from acute and convalescent COVID-19 was sourced from the United States, Italy and Spain. From T cells, B-cell-depleted T cells, or PBMCs came the material, which was cDNA or gDNA.

Profiling relied on immunoSEQ multiplex PCR, and the TCRdb table lists in-frame clones only, not all of them. The data contain about 310,000 clones, roughly 84% of them singletons. This clone was seen only once. This CDR3 contains 13 residues. Germline-derived CDR1 and CDR2 are MNHNY and SVGAGI (reference sequence). Trimming stripped 0 bases from V and 6 bases from J, with 8 bases between. This TCR was sampled from a man aged 50 to 60 with active or convalescent COVID-19. Specimen: peripheral blood. This rearrangement joins TRBV6-6 to TRBJ1-2; D remains unclear. CDR3: CASSYSAYDGYTF. The CDR3 DNA sequence: TGTGCCAGCAGTTACTCAGCATACGATGGCTACACCTTC.